Sequencing of this T cell receptor (beta chain) was carried out in a study of blood T cell repertoires in COVID-19. The overall study: Material from acute and convalescent COVID-19 was sourced from the United States, Italy and Spain.

Germline CDR1 is GTSNPN and CDR2 is SVGIG (reference sequence). V lost 4 bases, J lost 0 bases, and 3 bases stayed unmatched. This CDR3 spans 14 amino acids. Measured with immunoSEQ multiplex PCR; TCRdb has only the in-frame clones, and not every one. Altogether about 150,000 clones are present, approximately 80% being singletons, with the ten largest covering 3.7%. The chain has TRBV30 and TRBJ1-3; 7 nucleotides agree with TRBD1. This receptor was taken from a woman older than 75 with acute or convalescent COVID-19. Specimen: peripheral blood. The CDR3 sequence: CAWINRGSGNTIYF. The CDR3 DNA reads TGTGCCTGGATTAACAGGGGCTCTGGAAACACCATATATTTT.